This record looks at one T cell receptor (beta chain) sequence and its context. Its specificity is unknown. Assay: immunoSEQ multiplex PCR; the TCRdb copy retains only in-frame clones and omits some. The sample shows approximately 83,000 clones, approximately 91% of them seen only once. This record belongs to a study of T cells in localized non-small cell lung cancer. Notes on the study in general: Across samples, adjacent lung featured a median roughly 56 of the top 100 tumor clones. There was an association of higher blood T cell density with longer overall survival. It remains possible that heterogeneity exists, since only one tumor region was sequenced. Clonality of T cells reached its maximum in uninvolved adjacent lung, surpassing tumor.

CDR1 is MNHEY, CDR2 SMNVEV, per germline (reference sequence). CDR3 length: 15 amino acids. The V end lost 5 bases, the J end lost 2 bases, and 10 bases lay between the germline ends. The sample in question was PBMCs, obtained before any cancer treatment. This sequence was found in a woman aged 40-75 years with stage II squamous cell lung carcinoma. The chain links TRBV27 to TRBJ2-6; no definite D call. The CDR3 loop reads CASSTDMAGANVLTF. DNA for the CDR3: TGTGCCAGCAGTACAGACATGGCTGGGGCCAACGTCCTGACTTTC.